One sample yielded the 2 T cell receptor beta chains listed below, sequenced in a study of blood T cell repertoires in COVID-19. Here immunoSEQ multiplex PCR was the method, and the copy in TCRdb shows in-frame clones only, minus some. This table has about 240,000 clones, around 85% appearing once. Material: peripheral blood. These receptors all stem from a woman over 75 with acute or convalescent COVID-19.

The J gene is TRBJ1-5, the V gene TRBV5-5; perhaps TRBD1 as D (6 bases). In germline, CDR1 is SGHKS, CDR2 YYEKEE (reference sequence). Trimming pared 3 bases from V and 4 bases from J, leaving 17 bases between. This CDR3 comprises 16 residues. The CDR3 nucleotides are TGTGCCAGCAGCTCGGTGGGGGCAGGGCGAAATCAGCCCCAGCATTTT. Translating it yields CASSSVGAGRNQPQHF.

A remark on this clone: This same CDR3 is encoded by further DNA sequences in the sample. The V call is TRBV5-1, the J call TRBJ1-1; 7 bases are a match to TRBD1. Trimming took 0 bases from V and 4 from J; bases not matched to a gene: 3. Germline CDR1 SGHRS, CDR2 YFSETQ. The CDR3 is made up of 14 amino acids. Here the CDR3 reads CASSLGTGSTEAFF. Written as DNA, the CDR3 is TGCGCCAGCAGCTTGGGGACAGGATCCACTGAAGCTTTCTTT.